This T cell receptor (beta chain) stems from a study of monozygotic twins with inflammatory bowel disease. The CDR3 spans 16 residues. CDR1 and CDR2 from the germline V gene are SGHVS and FQNEAQ. TCRdb reworked the 5' RACE reads into one entry per CDR3 protein, no DNA. Its listing shows some 150,000 distinct CDR3 sequences. What was sequenced was blood. The sequence was collected from a human donor with ulcerative colitis or Crohn's disease, or a healthy co-twin of an affected twin (not recorded which). The chain carries TRBV7-8 and TRBJ2-7; TCRdb outputs TRBD1, but without DNA this stays unchecked. The CDR3 loop reads CASSSQTGSISYEQYF. Complete variable domain (other parts from reference TRBV7-8 and TRBJ2-7): GAGVSQSPRYKVAKRGQDVALRCDPISGHVSLFWYQQALGQGPEFLTYFQNEAQLDKSGLPSDRFFAERPEGSVSTLKIQRTQQEDSAVYLCASSSQTGSISYEQYFGPGTRLTVT.